One and the same sample provided the 28 T cell receptor beta chains below, sequenced in a study of CD8+CD57+ T cells in acquired aplastic anemia. Selection for sequencing was limited to patients who had shown CD8+CD57+ cell expansion by flow cytometry. Investigators profiled TCR beta VDJ and CDR3 from genomic DNA template. MiXCR was run by TCRdb on the reads, yielding one entry per CDR3 protein. The profile covers 180,000 or so distinct CDR3 sequences, with roughly 50% appearing a single time and roughly 2% taken by the ten largest. The source material was sorted CD4+, CD8+, or CD8+CD57+ T cells (not recorded which) from PBMCs. Source of these receptors: a human donor with aplastic anemia.

As to this clonotype: One end of the junction is discordant with germline, which a read error may explain. The genes are TRBV24-1 and TRBJ2-1; TRBD2 is a possible D gene (5 bases). The germline gives CDR1 KGHDR, CDR2 SFDVKD. The CDR3 totals 14 residues. The CDR3 region has the DNA TGTGCCACCAGTGAGATAGGACTCCTCAATGGGCAGTTCTTC. Translated: CATSEIGLLNGQFF.

Only a few counts were recorded for this clonotype. The chain carries TRBV24-1 and TRBJ2-1; D gene unclear. The CDR3 spans 15 residues. The germline V gene encodes CDR1 KGHDR and CDR2 SFDVKD. V lost 3 bases and J 0 bases, leaving 8 bases between the germline ends. The CDR3 spells CATSDQTHSYNEQFF. DNA for the CDR3: TGTGCCACCAGTGATCAAACGCACTCCTACAATGAGCAGTTCTTC.

The gene calls are TRBV5-1 and TRBJ2-1, with a weak D call TRBD1 (6 bases). V lost 5 bases and J 4 bases, leaving 13 bases between the germline ends. Looked up from germline, CDR1 is SGHRS and CDR2 is YFSETQ. This CDR3 contains 14 residues. The CDR3 spells CASSWDTTYNEQFF. The CDR3, as DNA: TGCGCCAGCAGTTGGGACACCACTTACAATGAGCAGTTCTTC.

V gene TRBV2 combines with J gene TRBJ2-7, with 8 bases identical to TRBD1. Germline-derived CDR1 and CDR2 are SNHLY and FYNNEI. The CDR3 runs to 14 residues. With V trimmed by 5 bases and J by 2 bases, 5 bases remained unmatched. CDR3 amino acids: CASSSVDRAYEQYF. The CDR3 region has the DNA TGTGCCAGCAGTTCCGTGGACAGGGCCTACGAGCAGTACTTC.

A note on this clonotype: In this CDR3 the conserved last residue, phenylalanine or tryptophan, is missing, so a read error is likely. The chain uses TRBV4-1 and TRBJ2-7; 9 nucleotides agree with TRBD2. CDR3 size: 17 residues. Germline V gene sequence: CDR1 MGHRA, CDR2 YSYEKL. The J segment lost 2 bases and the V segment lost 0 bases, leaving 8 bases of the junction unmatched. This CDR3 is CASSQDRASGVTYEQYL. DNA for the CDR3: TGCGCCAGCAGCCAAGATCGGGCTAGCGGGGTTACCTACGAGCAGTACCTC.

With respect to this clonotype: A read error may be the cause here, since a much bigger clone is one base away. No conserved phenylalanine or tryptophan is present at the end of the CDR3, so a read error is the likely explanation. The chain combines TRBV9 with TRBJ1-1, with D possibly TRBD1 on 5 matching bases. Per the germline V gene, CDR1 is SGDLS and CDR2 is YYNGEE. V was shortened by 4 bases and J by 3 bases, with 25 bases between the two germline ends. This CDR3 has 18 residues. CDR3 DNA: TGTGCCAGCAGCTCTCAAAAAACCTGGGGCCTGAGGGACACTGAAGCTTTCTCT. This sequence encodes CASSSQKTWGLRDTEAFS.

At least ten counts were recorded for this clonotype. J is TRBJ1-3 and V is TRBV6-1; D uncertain. Germline V lookup: CDR1 MNHNS, CDR2 SASEGT. V was shortened by 0 bases and J by 0 bases, with 6 bases between the two germline ends. The CDR3 spans 15 residues. The CDR3 loop is CASSEALRSGNTIYF. The CDR3 coding sequence is TGTGCCAGCAGTGAAGCTCTCCGCTCTGGAAACACCATATATTTT.

J is TRBJ2-3 and V is TRBV6-1, with TRBD1 as a possible D gene (5 bases). CDR1 is MNHNS, CDR2 SASEGT, per germline. The ends were cut back, 11 bases at V and 2 bases at J, with 11 bases in the middle. The CDR3 is made up of 12 amino acids. Written as DNA, the CDR3 is TGTGCCGGGGCAGAACACACAGATACGCAGTATTTT. This gives the protein CAGAEHTDTQYF.

In this sample, this clonotype turned up many times. The CDR3 loop reads CASSLWGGVGTDTQYF. The CDR3 DNA reads TGCGCCAGCAGCTTGTGGGGGGGAGTAGGCACAGATACGCAGTATTTT. This sequence joins TRBV5-1 and TRBJ2-3, with 7 nucleotides matching TRBD2. The V segment lost 1 base and the J segment 1 base; nucleotides outside the gene matches: 6. CDR1 and CDR2 (germline): SGHRS, YFSETQ. This CDR3 has 16 amino acids.

The rearrangement joins TRBV29-1 to TRBJ2-7; D not certain. V was pared by 4 bases and J by 3 bases, with 13 bases between. Germline-derived CDR1 and CDR2 are SQVTM and ANQGSEA. The CDR3 spans 13 residues. Written as DNA, the CDR3 is TGCAGCGTTGCGCCGGATCACTACTACGAGCAGTACTTC. Translated, it gives CSVAPDHYYEQYF.

The CDR3, as DNA: TGTGCCAGCAGCTTGGTGACGTTCGGTAACTATGGCTACACCTTC. Its translation: CASSLVTFGNYGYTF. The chain is built from TRBV5-4 and TRBJ1-2; the D is unclear. Germline values: CDR1 SGHNT, CDR2 YYREEE (reference sequence). V was pared by 0 bases and J by 1 base, with 10 bases between. CDR3 length: 15 amino acids.

The rearrangement links TRBV29-1 to TRBJ2-5, with TRBD1 matching 7 bases. From germline, CDR1 is SQVTM and CDR2 ANQGSEA. J was trimmed by 2 bases and V by 6 bases; bases with no gene match: 9. The CDR3 is 14 amino acids. CDR3 DNA: TGCAGCGTGTCCCTCCCAGGGGGTCAAGAGACCCAGTACTTC. Its protein is CSVSLPGGQETQYF. The full variable domain, in which reference TRBV29-1 and TRBJ2-5 provide the parts outside the CDR3, is SAVISQKPSRDICQRGTSLTIQCQVDSQVTMMFWYRQQPGQSLTLIATANQGSEATYESGFVIDKFPISRPNLTFSTLTVSNMSPEDSSIYLCSVSLPGGQETQYFGPGTRLLVL.

J is TRBJ2-7 and V is TRBV5-5, with 10 nucleotides matching TRBD2. J lost 6 bases, V lost 4 bases, and 7 bases had no gene match. The V gene's germline CDR1 is SGHKS and CDR2 YYEKEE (reference sequence). The CDR3 extends over 14 amino acids. The CDR3 region is CASSGAGGPFEQYF. CDR3 in DNA: TGTGCCAGCAGCGGAGCGGGAGGGCCATTCGAGCAGTACTTC.

The V call is TRBV30, the J call TRBJ2-1, with TRBD2 identical over 7 bases. This CDR3 is 11 amino acids long. CDR1 and CDR2 from the germline V gene are GTSNPN and SVGIG (reference sequence). V gave up 3 bases and J gave up 10 bases; unmatched junction bases: 3. The CDR3 nucleotides are TGTGCCTGGAGACTAGCGCTCGAGCAGTTCTTC. Its protein is CAWRLALEQFF.

In regard to this clonotype: The junction differs from germline at one of its ends, possibly a read error. This rearrangement joins TRBV7-6 to TRBJ1-6; D might be TRBD1 (6 bases). CDR1 and CDR2 from the germline V gene are SGHVS and FNYEAQ. The CDR3 has 15 residues. DNA for the CDR3: TGTGCCAGCAGCTTAGGGGGGCCATATAATTCACCCCTCCGCTTT. Translated, it gives CASSLGGPYNSPLRF. Combining the CDR3 with reference TRBV7-6 and TRBJ1-6 gives the whole variable domain GAGVSQSPRYKVTKRGQDVALRCDPISGHVSLYWYRQALGQGPEFLTYFNYEAQQDKSGLPNDRFSAERPEGSISTLTIQRTEQRDSAMYRCASSLGGPYNSPLRFGNGTRLTVT.

V gene TRBV5-4 combines with J gene TRBJ2-5; D not certain. The germline gives CDR1 SGHNT, CDR2 YYREEE (reference sequence). The CDR3 covers 12 residues. V lost 2 bases to trimming and J lost 4 bases, with 6 bases between them. The CDR3 reads CASSLQSETQYF. For the CDR3, the DNA is TGTGCCAGCAGCTTACAGTCAGAGACCCAGTACTTC.

V and J are TRBV27 and TRBJ2-4; D unresolved. V lost 4 bases to trimming and J lost 0 bases, with 13 bases between them. CDR1 and CDR2 (germline): MNHEY, SMNVEV (reference sequence). The CDR3 totals 16 residues. The CDR3 DNA reads as TGTGCCAGCAGTTGGCGTGGGCTTCTAGCCAAAAACATTCAGTACTTC. It encodes CASSWRGLLAKNIQYF.

V and J are TRBV2 and TRBJ2-2; the D gene is possibly TRBD1 (6 bases). The CDR3 totals 14 residues. V was shortened by 6 bases and J by 4 bases, with 12 bases between the two germline ends. From germline, CDR1 is SNHLY and CDR2 FYNNEI. The CDR3 region is CASRGGAGTGELFF. CDR3 in DNA: TGTGCCAGCAGAGGGGGAGCCGGCACCGGGGAGCTGTTTTTT.

The chain combines TRBV10-1 with TRBJ1-1; D call uncertain. The V end lost 6 bases, the J end lost 4 bases, and 12 bases lay between the germline ends. The V gene's germline CDR1 is WNHNN and CDR2 SYGVQD (reference sequence). This CDR3 region has 13 residues. CDR3 sequence: CASSQDVFTEAFF. The CDR3 nucleotides are TGCGCCAGCAGCCAAGACGTCTTCACTGAAGCTTTCTTT.

The chain uses TRBV25-1 and TRBJ1-2, with 8 bases fitting TRBD1. The length of the CDR3 is 16 residues. With V trimmed by 1 base and J by 4 bases, 8 bases remained unmatched. Per the germline V gene, CDR1 is MGHDK and CDR2 is SYGVNS. DNA of the CDR3: TGTGCCAGCAGTGAATCGGGTAGGACAGGGACCTATGGCTACACCTTC. Protein sequence: CASSESGRTGTYGYTF.

The V and J genes are TRBV20-1 and TRBJ2-5; TRBD1 matches at 9 bases. Unmatched junction bases numbered 4, after V lost 5 bases and J lost 3 bases. Germline V gives CDR1 DFQATT, CDR2 SNEGSKA (reference sequence). The CDR3 has 13 residues. This chain's CDR3 is CSALQGAKETQYF. The CDR3 nucleotides are TGCAGTGCTCTACAGGGGGCAAAAGAGACCCAGTACTTC.

The table lists this clonotype with a count of one. This chain uses TRBV10-3 with TRBJ2-3; 8 bases are a match to TRBD2. Looked up from germline, CDR1 is ENHRY and CDR2 is SYGVKD. V was pared by 0 bases and J by 5 bases, with 13 bases of the junction left unmatched. The length of the CDR3 is 18 residues. The CDR3 sequence: CAISESTRGTSIIDTQYF. DNA for the CDR3: TGTGCCATCAGTGAGTCGACTCGGGGGACTAGTATTATAGATACGCAGTATTTT.

As DNA, the CDR3 is TGTGCCAGCAGTCAGATGGCCCTCAATCAGCCCCAGCATTTT. The encoded protein is CASSQMALNQPQHF. This chain links TRBV2 with TRBJ1-5; D unclear. Germline values: CDR1 SNHLY, CDR2 FYNNEI. The CDR3 runs to 14 residues. Trimming left V 5 bases short and J 3 bases short, with 11 bases between.

This clonotype has ten or more counts. The V and J genes are TRBV7-8 and TRBJ2-2; 9 nucleotides match TRBD1. The CDR3 loop spans 17 amino acids. Looked up from germline, CDR1 is SGHVS and CDR2 is FQNEAQ. The junction had 12 bases not matched to a gene; V was cut back by 6 bases and J by 4 bases. The CDR3 sequence is CASSRKPGQGGTGELFF. DNA for the CDR3: TGTGCCAGCAGTCGGAAACCGGGACAGGGCGGCACCGGGGAGCTGTTTTTT. Filled out from reference TRBV7-8 and TRBJ2-2, the complete variable domain reads GAGVSQSPRYKVAKRGQDVALRCDPISGHVSLFWYQQALGQGPEFLTYFQNEAQLDKSGLPSDRFFAERPEGSVSTLKIQRTQQEDSAVYLCASSRKPGQGGTGELFFGEGSRLTVL.

To note about this clonotype: A much larger clone lies a single base off, so this may be a read error. This chain links TRBV7-2 with TRBJ2-5, with D maybe TRBD1 (6 bases). V gave up 2 bases and J gave up 5 bases, with 9 bases separating them. The CDR3 length is 13 residues. Looked up from germline, CDR1 is SGHTA and CDR2 is FQGNSA. CDR3 region: CASSLQGSETQYF. The CDR3 bases are TGTGCCAGCAGCTTACAGGGGTCCGAGACCCAGTACTTC.

This chain joins TRBV15 and TRBJ2-7; the D gene is possibly TRBD2 (6 bases). Germline-derived CDR1 and CDR2 are LNHNV and YYDKDF (reference sequence). This CDR3 region has 13 residues. Trimming pared 5 bases from V and 3 bases from J, leaving 11 bases between. The CDR3 sequence: CATSGRTGYEQYF. In DNA, the CDR3 is TGTGCCACCAGCGGGAGGACGGGCTACGAGCAGTACTTC.

As to this clonotype: Likely a read error: the CDR3 ends without its conserved phenylalanine or tryptophan. No DNA is shown, since the ends of the CDR3 on it are uncertain; the CDR3 is the one TCRdb lists. V usage is TRBV20-1 and J usage is TRBJ2-7; the table's D call, TRBD2, was not checked against the DNA. The germline V gene has CDR1 DFQATT and CDR2 SNEGSKA (reference sequence). Inclusive of both ends, the CDR3 amounts to 9 amino acids. CDR3 sequence reads: CSANPGLAG.

This clonotype appeared a few times. J is TRBJ1-2 and V is TRBV10-3; D is unclear. V gave up 2 bases and J gave up 2 bases, with 9 bases separating them. Per the germline V gene, CDR1 is ENHRY and CDR2 is SYGVKD. There are 14 residues in the CDR3. The DNA for the CDR3 is TGTGCCATCAGTGAGGTTCAGGACAACTATGGCTACACCTTC. Protein sequence: CAISEVQDNYGYTF.